This entry describes one T cell receptor beta chain. The sample is drawn from a study of blood T cell repertoires in COVID-19. Turning to the study itself: Sites in the United States, Italy and Spain provided acute and convalescent COVID-19 samples. PBMCs, B-cell-depleted T cells, or T cells provided the cDNA or gDNA that made up the material.

Sequencing used immunoSEQ multiplex PCR; TCRdb keeps in-frame clones, though not all of them. Here the sample spans a few hundred thousand clones, almost 90% being singletons. The CDR3 consists of 14 residues. The germline gives CDR1 SGHVS, CDR2 FNYEAQ. J was trimmed by 3 bases and V by 5 bases; bases with no gene match: 4. Across about two dozen US areas, participants ranged in age from roughly 18 to 95 years. Participants had their cohort set by participant-reported clinical history. The rearrangement links TRBV7-6 to TRBJ2-3; 8 bases agree with TRBD1. The sequence was obtained from a woman aged 18 to 35 with acute COVID-19. The sequenced material came from PBMCs or T cells enriched from blood (not recorded which). The CDR3 is CASSKRTGTDTQYF. CDR3 coding DNA: TGTGCCAGCAGCAAACGGACAGGGACAGATACGCAGTATTTT.